This T cell receptor beta chain was captured in a study of T cells in Graves' hyperthyroidism and ophthalmopathy. Study-wide context: Peripheral blood was acquired at first diagnosis, ahead of any therapy whatsoever.

Points from the study as a whole: Most thyroid clonotypes expanded above 0.001 were also detected in blood.

The CDR3 regions of TCR beta were amplified from RNA transcripts. TCR CDR3 underwent first-round RT-PCR with the HTBI primer set. Each CDR3 protein gets one entry after TCRdb re-called the multiplex PCR reads with MiXCR. The data contain approximately 330,000 distinct CDR3 sequences, 18% of them singletons. CDR3 size: 16 residues. The germline V gene has CDR1 SQVTM and CDR2 ANQGSEA. Trimming stripped 0 bases from V and 6 bases from J, with 17 bases between. This clonotype was seen at least ten times. What it binds is not known. This TCR was recovered from a woman aged 50 to 60 with Graves' hyperthyroidism. V is TRBV29-1 and J is TRBJ2-2; TRBD2 might be the D (6 bases). The sequencing input was blood. In nucleotides, the CDR3 is TGCAGCGTTGAAGATCGGGGCAGGCCGGGGGCCGGGGAGCTGTTTTTT. This gives the protein CSVEDRGRPGAGELFF.